The rows below give T cell receptor beta chains drawn from one sample of a study of blood T cell repertoires in COVID-19. Clones were read by immunoSEQ multiplex PCR, and TCRdb kept only the in-frame ones, dropping some. The sample consists of 300,000 to 350,000 clones, 70% to 90% of them appearing once. Input material: peripheral blood. The receptors derive from a woman in her twenties or thirties with COVID-19, enrolled during active disease. Each CDR3 is given with its conserved first and last residue. Each record gives: clone size, J gene, CDR3 length, D gene, V gene, CDR3 DNA, CDR3 protein. A D gene is named only where the DNA matches it firmly. Clone size, where shown, is once, few, many, or a class for clones that have expanded.

. | TRBJ1-3 | 15 | TRBD1 | TRBV13 | TGTGCCAGCAGCTGGGGACAGGGGGCTGGAAACACCATATATTTT | CASSWGQGAGNTIYF
. | TRBJ1-2 | 13 | . | TRBV6-2/TRBV6-3 | TGTGCCAGCAGTTACCAGGGCTCCTATGGCTACACCTTC | CASSYQGSYGYTF
. | TRBJ2-3 | 14 | . | TRBV7-9 | TGTGCCAGCAGCTGGAGCCGTACCACAGATACGCAGTATTTT | CASSWSRTTDTQYF
. | TRBJ2-3 | 16 | . | TRBV4-3 | TGCGCCAGCAGCCAAACCAGTTCTTATTCGGGAGATACGCAGTATTTT | CASSQTSSYSGDTQYF
. | TRBJ2-2 | 16 | TRBD1 | TRBV3-1/TRBV3-2 | TGTGCCAGCAGCCCCTACAGGGGAGAAAACACCGGGGAGCTGTTTTTT | CASSPYRGENTGELFF
. | TRBJ2-3 | 18 | TRBD2 | TRBV4-2 | TGTGCCAGCAGCCCGGGACTAGCGGGGGGGCCTAGCACAGATACGCAGTATTTT | CASSPGLAGGPSTDTQYF
. | TRBJ2-1 | 15 | TRBD2 | TRBV19 | TGTGCCACTACCGCCGGGACTAGCGGTTACAATGAGCAGTTCTTC | CATTAGTSGYNEQFF
. | TRBJ1-6 | 16 | . | TRBV6-1 | TGTGCCAGCAGTGGGGGGGGTTACTCCTATAATTCACCCCTCCACTTT | CASSGGGYSYNSPLHF
. | TRBJ1-5 | 15 | TRBD1 | TRBV7-8 | TGTGCCAGCAGCTTAGCGGGGACAGGGTATCAGCCCCAGCATTTT | CASSLAGTGYQPQHF
. | TRBJ1-1 | 14 | TRBD1 | TRBV7-6 | TGTGCCAGCAGCTTAGGACAGGGGGCCACTGAAGCTTTCTTT | CASSLGQGATEAFF
. | TRBJ1-4 | 15 | . | TRBV4-1 | TGCGCCAGCAGCCATGCGAGTGCGAGAGATGAAAAACTGTTTTTT | CASSHASARDEKLFF
. | TRBJ1-4 | 15 | . | TRBV19 | TGTGCCAGTAGACCAACCATTCGGTCGGGGGAAAAACTGTTTTTT | CASRPTIRSGEKLFF
. | TRBJ1-2 | 15 | . | TRBV4-2 | TGTGCCAGCAGCCAAGCAGATGCCGCCTTCTATGGCTACACCTTC | CASSQADAAFYGYTF
. | TRBJ1-5 | 14 | TRBD1 | TRBV27 | TGTGCCAGCAGTTTCATACAGGGGGCCCAGCCCCAGCATTTT | CASSFIQGAQPQHF
. | TRBJ2-5 | 14 | . | TRBV24-1 | TGTGCCACCAGCAAGGGGGGGACAGGCGAGACCCAGTACTTC | CATSKGGTGETQYF
. | TRBJ1-1 | 17 | TRBD1 | TRBV4-2 | TGTGCCAGCAGCCAAGGGGCAGGGGGCAATGGAAGGACTGAAGCTTTCTTT | CASSQGAGGNGRTEAFF
. | TRBJ2-5 | 16 | TRBD2 | TRBV5-8 | TGTGCCAGCACACCCCGTAACGGGGGGGAGTGGGAGACCCAGTACTTC | CASTPRNGGEWETQYF
few | TRBJ1-6 | 16 | TRBD1 | TRBV19 | TGTGCCAGTAGGCCCCGGGACAGCGAATGGGAGTCACCCCTCCACTTT | CASRPRDSEWESPLHF
few | TRBJ2-5 | 15 | TRBD2 | TRBV5-4 | TGTGCCAGCAGCCAACTAGCGGGGGGCGGGGAGACCCAGTACTTC | CASSQLAGGGETQYF
. | TRBJ2-4 | 16 | TRBD2 | TRBV19 | TGTGCCACCGCAAGGCAGGTAGCGGGGGAAGGGAACATTCAGTACTTC | CATARQVAGEGNIQYF
. | TRBJ1-3 | 13 | TRBD1 | TRBV6-5 | TGTGCCAGCAAACCGACAGGGAGGAACACCATATATTTT | CASKPTGRNTIYF
. | TRBJ1-2 | 14 | TRBD1 | TRBV5-1 | TGCGCCAGCAGCATCGGGACAGGGAACTATGGCTACACCTTC | CASSIGTGNYGYTF
. | TRBJ2-3 | 18 | TRBD2 | TRBV24-1 | TGTGCCACCAGTGATCCGACTAGCGGGGGACTCAACACAGATACGCAGTATTTT | CATSDPTSGGLNTDTQYF
. | TRBJ2-7 | 17 | TRBD1 | TRBV5-6 | TGTGCCAGCAGCTTGGAACAGGGGTCATTCCGCTCCTACGAGCAGTACTTC | CASSLEQGSFRSYEQYF
. | TRBJ1-1 | 14 | . | TRBV7-2 | TGTGCCAGCAGCTTACGGACATGGAACACTGAAGCTTTCTTT | CASSLRTWNTEAFF
. | TRBJ1-2 | 14 | TRBD1 | TRBV19 | TGTGCCACCTTGATCGGGACAGGGGTTTATGGCTACACCTTC | CATLIGTGVYGYTF
. | TRBJ1-2 | 10 | . | TRBV20-1 | TGCAGTGCCGGGACTATTGGCTACACCTTC | CSAGTIGYTF
. | TRBJ2-5 | 13 | . | TRBV24-1 | TGTGCCACGTTGGGAGGTCCGGGAGAGACCCAGTACTTC | CATLGGPGETQYF
. | TRBJ2-3 | 15 | TRBD2 | TRBV10-2 | TGCGCCAGCAGTGATCTAGCGGGGGCCACAGATACGCAGTATTTT | CASSDLAGATDTQYF
. | TRBJ2-1 | 16 | TRBD2 | TRBV5-4 | TGTGCCAGCAGCCCCATGATAGCGGGGGGGTGGTATGAGCAGTTCTTC | CASSPMIAGGWYEQFF
. | TRBJ1-2 | 11 | . | TRBV29-1 | TGCAGCGTTGAAGATCAGGAGGTCTACACCTTC | CSVEDQEVYTF
few | TRBJ2-4 | 16 | . | TRBV5-3 | TGTGCCAGAAGCTTAGAGATCCTTAAAGCCAAAAACATTCAGTACTTC | CARSLEILKAKNIQYF
. | TRBJ2-3 | 15 | . | TRBV5-1 | TGCGCCAGCAGCGGGGGGGCCCCCAGCACAGATACGCAGTATTTT | CASSGGAPSTDTQYF
. | TRBJ2-3 | 17 | . | TRBV15 | TGTGCCACCAGCTCCGGGATCGGGAGTCCTAGCACAGATACGCAGTATTTT | CATSSGIGSPSTDTQYF
once | TRBJ2-5 | 15 | . | TRBV5-5 | TGTGCCAGCAGCTCGCGGACGTTACAGGGAGAGACCCAGTACTTC | CASSSRTLQGETQYF
. | TRBJ2-2 | 18 | TRBD2 | TRBV30 | TGTGCCTGGAGAGCTCGGACTAGCGGGGGCCTGAACACCGGGGAGCTGTTTTTT | CAWRARTSGGLNTGELFF
. | TRBJ1-1 | 13 | . | TRBV6-5 | TGTGCCAGCATCCTCGTCGGGGGCACTGAAGCTTTCTTT | CASILVGGTEAFF
. | TRBJ1-4 | 14 | . | TRBV5-1 | TGCGCCAGCAGCTTGGAGGGCAGGGGTGAAAAACTGTTTTTT | CASSLEGRGEKLFF
. | TRBJ1-5 | 12 | . | TRBV2 | TGTGCCAGCAGTGAAGAGAGGCAGCCCCAGCATTTT | CASSEERQPQHF
. | TRBJ2-5 | 18 | . | TRBV5-4 | TGTGCCAGCAGCTTGGGGGGCAGGGACACCCTCTACCAAGAGACCCAGTACTTC | CASSLGGRDTLYQETQYF
. | TRBJ2-4 | 12 | TRBD2 | TRBV30 | TGTGCCTGGAACCAACTAGCGGGGCCCCTGTGGTTC | CAWNQLAGPLWF
once | TRBJ1-6 | 12 | . | TRBV5-4 | TGTGCCAGCAGCTTCCCAGGTTCACCCCTCCACTTT | CASSFPGSPLHF
. | TRBJ2-5 | 16 | TRBD2 | TRBV5-8 | TGTGCCACCCCCGGGTCCGGGAGGGCGCATCAAGAGACCCAGTACTTC | CATPGSGRAHQETQYF
. | TRBJ1-1 | 13 | TRBD1 | TRBV28 | TGTGCCAGCAGACCCCCTGACAGGGCTGAAGCTTTCTTT | CASRPPDRAEAFF
once | TRBJ2-5 | 11 | . | TRBV6-2/TRBV6-3 | TGTGCCAGCAGCTTAGAAGAGACCCAGTACTTC | CASSLEETQYF
. | TRBJ2-1 | 13 | . | TRBV28 | TGTGCTTCCCGCGAGCAGGGAAACAATGAGCAGTTCTTC | CASREQGNNEQFF